The clone carrying this TCR beta chain was counted ten times or more. Its target is unknown. This sample is drawn from a study of T cells in Graves' hyperthyroidism and ophthalmopathy. Points from the study as a whole: With a median lead of 6.5 months before onset, the model predicted ophthalmopathy.

RNA transcripts served as the template for amplifying TCR beta CDR3 regions. Primed by the HTBI set, a first-round RT-PCR was run on the TCR CDR3. TCRdb ran MiXCR on the multiplex PCR reads and lists one entry per CDR3 protein. Seen here are fewer than 750,000 distinct CDR3 sequences, approximately 44% observed once, and the top ten hold around 7.7%. The origin of this receptor is a woman between 18 and 30 years old with Graves' hyperthyroidism. Sequenced material: peripheral blood or thyroid tissue (not recorded which).

The chain's CDR3 is CASSVVAGPSPLHF. DNA of the CDR3: TGTGCCAGCAGCGTAGTCGCAGGGCCTTCACCCCTCCACTTT. The gene calls are TRBV9 and TRBJ1-6, with D possibly TRBD1 on 5 matching bases. The V end lost 0 bases, the J end lost 9 bases, and 10 bases lay between the germline ends. The CDR3 is 14 residues long. Germline CDR1 is SGDLS and CDR2 is YYNGEE. Full variable domain (missing parts from reference TRBV9 and TRBJ1-6): DSGVTQTPKHLITATGQRVTLRCSPRSGDLSVYWYQQSLDQGLQFLIQYYNGEERAKGNILERFSAQQFPDLHSELNLSSLELGDSALYFCASSVVAGPSPLHFGNGTRLTVT.